The present T cell receptor beta chain was sequenced within a study of cytomegalovirus exposure and HLA in healthy donors (dated by TCRdb to about 2017). Broadly, across the study: In an earlier analysis of fewer than 750 of the donors, 276 Gb of sequence data and 90 million to 120 million unique TCR beta sequences from 180 million or so T cells were reported. Class I and class II HLA loci were covered by the typing at four-digit resolution. Donor age, sex, ethnicity and CMV serostatus were compiled alongside the repertoire data. Across roughly 420 genotyped donors of the cohort, an average of approximately 200,000 unique TCR beta nucleotide sequences per donor were sequenced, and roughly 18% of those sequences were non-productive. In an earlier analysis of 587 of the donors, high-throughput TCR beta sequencing was used to judge whether each TCR beta V gene segment behaved as functional or pseudogenic. A later analysis re-analyzed previously published TCR beta repertoires from 666 donors and added high-resolution HLA genotyping to study TCR occurrence patterns. All discovery cohort repertoires had been generated on a single sequencing platform. Genome-wide SNP genotypes for about three fifths of the 666 donors were used in a later genetic analysis, which treated that subset as a discovery cohort. The study profiled the T cell repertoires of fewer than 850 subjects by immunosequencing and related them to cytomegalovirus serostatus. Roughly five DR-DQ haplotypes were treated as single units for association and clustering because of strong linkage in the cohort. Typing coverage varied by locus: roughly 629-640 donors for A, B, C, DRB1 and DQB1; roughly 520 for DQA1; around 610 for DPA1; roughly 470 for DPB1. The study aimed to test whether signatures of past pathogen exposure could be identified by cataloging public T cell receptors. The genetic ancestry cluster associated with self-reported Caucasian donors included roughly 84% of the 398 genotyped donors. A separate validation cohort of approximately 120 different subjects was used in addition to the roughly 700-subject first cohort. To predict cytomegalovirus infection status, the study brought together high-throughput TCR immunosequencing, statistical association of individual TCRs with disease status, and machine learning. The later analysis used no new phenotypic data to find candidate immune exposures, relying instead on TCR beta sequences and their occurrence across donors. An early release covering 550 to 650 HLA-typed donors comprised approximately 300 gigabases of sequencing data and approximately 85 million unique TCR sequences. General conclusions and limits of the study: Some IMGT-functional V segments, including TRBV6-2 and TRBV6-3, could not be told apart with the 87-base-pair reads, so those segments were excluded. When HLA alleles, especially DR and DQ, strongly co-occurred, TCR associations were difficult to assign to individual alleles. In a later analysis, HLA-associated TCR beta chains showed more clonal expansion and lower generation probabilities than non-associated chains that were equally common. A group of highly shared sequence variants was considered likely to be a technical artifact of the sequencing pipeline. Only TCR beta chains were sequenced in this cohort, and the absence of alpha or paired-chain data limited detectable features. In a later analysis, several top co-occurrence clusters were reported to appear linked to parvovirus B19, influenza, CMV and Epstein-Barr virus. The classifier was reported to diagnose cytomegalovirus status with high specificity and sensitivity in both the original cohort and the validation cohort. It was suggested by the authors that the approach could potentially be generalized to other disease states and immunological phenotypes. A later genetic analysis associated a missense DCLRE1C variant with V-gene and J-gene trimming of TCR beta chains, and an independent cohort replicated the association. A later genetic analysis reported fewer N-insertions in productive TCRs among donors in an Asian-associated ancestry cluster than the roughly 720-donor mean. Presence/absence analyses assumed roughly uniform sequencing depth across donors, an assumption that may not hold. Correlated functional status among segregating V segments might reflect linkage disequilibrium, but an unknown experimental factor could not be ruled out. An earlier analysis of 450 to 750 of the donors showed that most TCR beta V segments appeared in productive rearrangements either about 87% or about 30% of the time, which broadly matched IMGT annotations. In the study, about 150 TCR beta chains were listed as associated with cytomegalovirus. Because counts were too low, about 15 rarely observed V segments, including chromosome 9 orphons, were left out of the earlier analysis of a few hundred of the donors. At a false discovery rate of 0.05, a later analysis linked roughly 17,000 TCR beta sequences to specific HLA alleles. A later analysis found that TCR association rates varied across HLA loci, with DRB1 alleles showing the most associated TCRs and HLA-C alleles the fewest. HLA typing was unavailable for some donors at each locus, so association tests used only the typed subset. A later analysis found that most CMV-associated TCR beta chains appeared HLA-restricted, with HLA associations seemingly driven largely by CMV exposure. Across donors, most TCR sequences were observed very rarely, whereas some public TCRs were present in many individuals. A further reported finding was that TCR beta sequences accurately predicted the HLA-A and HLA-B alleles for most subjects in the first cohort. The only immune exposure information available for the cohort was CMV serostatus. In vitro tests confirmed that a few of the cytomegalovirus-associated TCR beta chains recognize cytomegalovirus antigens.

In regard to this clone: The antigen it recognizes is unknown. No much larger clonotype is one base removed from it; base qualities were not supplied.

There are 13 amino acids in the CDR3, from cysteine to phenylalanine inclusive. Only the CDR3 DNA is retained, 39 bases long and in frame from the first base. According to the germline V gene (reference sequence), CDR1 reads MNHEY and CDR2 reads SMNVEV. Here V drops 5 bases and J drops 8 bases, and the junction holds 8 bases not matched to any gene. The cohort comprised fewer than 750 healthy bone marrow donors. Cohort members were all nominally healthy when sampled, although unrecorded immune exposures were likely present. The donor was CMV seronegative and was included in the group of approximately 350 seronegative cohort members. A peripheral blood sample was provided by each donor, and peripheral blood mononuclear cells were used for TCR beta sequencing. The Qiagen DNeasy Blood Extraction Kit was used to extract genomic DNA from the blood cell samples. Libraries were made using the immunoSEQ multiplex PCR assay. A mixture of 60 forward primers for TCR Vbeta segments and 13 reverse primers for TCR Jbeta segments was used in the multiplex PCR. A multiplex PCR assay on genomic DNA amplified the CDR3 region of rearranged TCR beta genes. The Illumina HiSeq System was used to sequence the amplified TCR beta libraries as 87-base-pair reads. Under the source paper's analysis protocol: A later analysis counted approximately 74 million unique TCR beta chains across the 670 or so repertoires, and some 11 million of these chains were shared by at least two donors. Raw reads were error-corrected and collapsed into unique sequences by a nearest-neighbor algorithm in which closely related sequences were merged to remove PCR and sequencing errors. To assign V, D and J gene segments, CDR3 sequences were aligned to IMGT reference sequences. Each retained sequence needed at least a six-nucleotide match to both a V gene segment and a J gene segment. Rearrangements were called productive when the CDR3 lacked stop codons and stayed in frame with V and J; all others were non-productive. CDR3 was defined according to IMGT convention as the region running from the second conserved V-encoded cysteine to the conserved J-encoded phenylalanine. The earlier analysis of around 640 of the donors excluded sequences that lacked an unambiguous match to a single V gene segment. An earlier analysis of about 590 of the donors classified V segments as functional when productive rearrangements were above 56.7% and as segregating when the standard deviation between donors was above 5%. A statistical classification framework was developed to diagnose cytomegalovirus status using the catalog of TCR beta chain sequences. In a later analysis, V and J genes were assigned by comparing TCR nucleotide sequences against IMGT/GENE-DB human TR gene sequences. Using the TCRdist pipeline, a later analysis assigned CDR3 sequences along with most-parsimonious VDJ recombination scenarios. In a later analysis, every TCR beta chain was defined by the combination of its CDR3 amino acid sequence and its V-gene family, and reads without a unique V-gene family were dropped. A later analysis removed 500 to 600 highly shared, low-generation-probability nucleotide sequences to deal with suspected cross-contamination and a sequencing artifact. A later analysis calculated a clonal expansion index for each public chain from normalized within-repertoire ranks of inferred template counts. In a later analysis, generation probabilities were computed using a VDJ recombination model fitted to out-of-frame rearrangements, and the results were checked against IGoR. A later analysis scored TCR-TCR, TCR-HLA and TCR-CMV co-occurrence with hypergeometric tests, applying a repertoire-size bias correction to TCR pairs. A later analysis estimated false discovery rates by permuting HLA or CMV assignments 20 times. A later analysis grouped co-occurring TCRs with DBSCAN, adding TCRdist sequence similarity when clustering within HLA-allele-positive subsets. For co-occurrence clustering, repertoires with fewer than 30,000 or more than 120,000 public chains were excluded, along with four to six repertoires with anomalous nucleotide sharing. Drawn from immuneACCESS, this table holds only the in-frame rearrangements with V and J called that TCRdb kept. Clones are partly lost; checked studies trace under half to an unresolved V gene and leave the rest unexplained. V and J calls and clone size come straight from that table; D and trimming were deduced from the DNA. For this sample the table gives 95,000 to 150,000 clones, of which around three quarters were detected only once. Of the sample, under 3.5% is held by the ten largest clones.

This clonotype was obtained from a woman in her fifties or sixties in good health and CMV-seronegative. The sequenced sample consisted of PBMCs. The rearrangement joined TRBV27 to TRBJ1-2, and 7 junctional nucleotides match TRBD1. The CDR3 reads CASSPTTGEGYTF. The DNA sequence follows: TGTGCCAGCAGTCCGACAACAGGGGAAGGCTACACCTTC.